This TCR beta chain derives from a study of T cell repertoires in cytomegalovirus infection. Background on the study: In public TCR beta signatures, there were indications of both CMV infection and matching HLA type.

In TCRdb, the reads were re-called with MiXCR into one record per CDR3 protein. The sample records roughly 320,000 distinct CDR3 sequences, over 7.5% being singletons. This CDR3 has 12 amino acids. Trimming removed 10 bases at V and 8 bases at J, with 17 bases between. The chain is built from TRBV12-3 or TRBV12-4 and TRBJ1-1; the D gene is possibly TRBD1 (5 bases). Input material: PBMCs. This receptor was obtained from a human donor in good health (CMV status not recorded). Some clones in this sample may be carry-over from other donors' samples. CDR3: CATKGGTVEAFF. CDR3 in DNA: TGTGCCACCAAGGGTGGGACCGTAGAAGCTTTCTTT.